The 9 T cell receptor beta chains below come from one sample, sequenced in a study. One entry per CDR3 protein, called by TCRdb with MiXCR from the RT-PCR reads. The sample contains hundreds of thousands of distinct CDR3 sequences, approximately 14% of which appear only once. Material: memory CD4+ T cells from blood. These receptors were collected from a female donor in good health, serving as a healthy control.

Only a few counts were recorded for this clonotype. The chain links TRBV24-1 to TRBJ2-3; 7 bases map to TRBD2. V was pared by 2 bases and J by 7 bases, with 11 bases of the junction left unmatched. CDR1 is KGHDR, CDR2 SFDVKD, per germline. The CDR3 runs 16 residues. The CDR3, as DNA: TGTGCCACCAGTGATTCGTCAGTGACTAGCTACCATACGCAGTATTTT. Its protein product is CATSDSSVTSYHTQYF.

This clonotype was seen ten or more times. This sequence joins TRBV12-3 or TRBV12-4 and TRBJ2-7; D is unclear. This CDR3 is built from 12 residues. V was clipped by 0 bases and J by 9 bases, with 9 bases between them. The CDR3 nucleotides read TGTGCCAGCAGTTTAGCGCCTAGGATGCAGTACTTC. This sequence encodes CASSLAPRMQYF.

CDR3 DNA: TGCGCCAGCAGTGAAGGCTTCGGACTAACCTACGAGCAGTACTTC. Translation gives CASSEGFGLTYEQYF. The J gene is TRBJ2-7, the V gene TRBV10-1; possible D gene TRBD2, 6 bases. The CDR3 covers 15 residues. The germline V and J ends were trimmed by 3 bases and 2 bases, with 14 bases remaining between them. Germline values: CDR1 WNHNN, CDR2 SYGVQD (reference sequence).

The chain combines TRBV27 with TRBJ2-1, with a weak D call TRBD2 (6 bases). Trimming removed 5 bases from V and 8 bases from J, with 19 bases in between. There are 15 residues in the CDR3. Germline V gene lookup returns CDR1 MNHEY and CDR2 SMNVEV (reference sequence). This chain's CDR3 is CASSNGDFWGDEQFF. Written as DNA, the CDR3 is TGTGCCAGCAGTAACGGGGACTTTTGGGGGGATGAGCAGTTCTTC.

The chain employs TRBV7-3 and TRBJ2-1, with D possibly TRBD2 on 6 matching bases. Germline V lookup: CDR1 SGHTA, CDR2 FQGTGA. CDR3 length equals 13 residues. V was trimmed by 7 bases and J by 4 bases, leaving 11 bases between them. The CDR3 nucleotides read TGTGCCAGCAAGGCGGGACCTTACAATGAGCAGTTCTTC. This codes for CASKAGPYNEQFF.

This clonotype was seen many times. This rearrangement joins TRBV20-1 to TRBJ2-5, with D unresolved. The germline V gene has CDR1 DFQATT and CDR2 SNEGSKA (reference sequence). Trimming left V 3 bases short and J 2 bases short, with 7 bases between. The CDR3 contains 12 residues. Written as DNA, the CDR3 is TGCAGTGCTAGCTCCAGGCAAGAGACCCAGTACTTC. As protein: CSASSRQETQYF.

In this sample, this clonotype turned up a few times. The rearrangement joins TRBV27 to TRBJ1-5, with D unresolved. Trimming stripped 4 bases from V and 0 bases from J, with 13 bases between. This CDR3 has 16 amino acids. Germline assignment: CDR1 MNHEY and CDR2 SMNVEV (reference sequence). In nucleotides, the CDR3 is TGTGCCAGCAGTTCCCCCAACAGAGATAGCAATCAGCCCCAGCATTTT. As protein: CASSSPNRDSNQPQHF.

The chain employs TRBV20-1 and TRBJ2-1; the D is unclear. Per germline, CDR1 DFQATT and CDR2 SNEGSKA (reference sequence). With 4 bases removed from V and 6 bases from J, the gap between germline ends came to 13 bases. The CDR3 runs to 13 residues. Written as DNA, the CDR3 is TGCAGTGCTATTCGGCATCGGATCAATGAGCAGTTCTTC. Translated: CSAIRHRINEQFF.

The chain links TRBV20-1 to TRBJ2-5, with no clear D. V lost 5 bases and J lost 1, with 11 bases in between. The CDR3 has 13 residues. CDR1 and CDR2 from the germline V gene are DFQATT and SNEGSKA (reference sequence). CDR3: CSACSPPQETQYF. In nucleotides, the CDR3 is TGCAGTGCTTGCTCCCCCCCCCAAGAGACCCAGTACTTC.